Below, 26 T cell receptor beta chains from the same sample are listed, as sequenced in a study of T cell responses to AZD1222 COVID-19 vaccine. The data were produced by immunoSEQ multiplex PCR, yet TCRdb's version contains in-frame clones alone and is incomplete. Of under 200,000 clones in the sample, 90% were seen once. The sequencing here drew on peripheral blood, taken on day 0 of AZD1222 vaccination. The receptors originated from an adult in good health.

The V call is TRBV20-1, the J call TRBJ2-3; the D is unclear. V was clipped by 3 bases and J by 7 bases, with 8 bases between them. There are 11 residues in the CDR3. Germline V gene lookup returns CDR1 DFQATT and CDR2 SNEGSKA (reference sequence). The CDR3 DNA sequence: TGCAGTGCTAGGCTCTCAAATACGCAGTATTTT. It encodes CSARLSNTQYF.

J is TRBJ1-1 and V is TRBV15, with 8 bases lining up with TRBD1. This CDR3 has 14 residues. The V gene's germline CDR1 is LNHNV and CDR2 YYDKDF (reference sequence). J was trimmed by 8 bases and V by 1 base; bases with no gene match: 6. This CDR3 reads CATSRGGQGAEAFF. The CDR3, as DNA: TGTGCCACCAGCAGAGGAGGGCAGGGGGCCGAAGCTTTCTTT.

The gene calls are TRBV4-2 and TRBJ1-2; maybe TRBD1 (5 bases). This CDR3 contains 15 residues. Germline values: CDR1 LGHNA, CDR2 YNFKEQ. Trimming removed 0 bases at V and 0 bases at J, with 8 bases between. CDR3 sequence (DNA): TGTGCCAGCAGCCAAGAGACAGCAGCTAACTATGGCTACACCTTC. Its protein is CASSQETAANYGYTF.

This chain uses TRBV29-1 with TRBJ1-2; possibly TRBD1 for D (5 bases). The germline gives CDR1 SQVTM, CDR2 ANQGSEA. Trimming removed 0 bases at V and 10 bases at J, with 9 bases between. The CDR3 consists of 11 residues. CDR3 coding DNA: TGCAGCGTTGAAGATACGACAGACTACACCTTC. It is translated as CSVEDTTDYTF.

This clone was observed once. The chain carries TRBV3-1 (or the pseudogene TRBV3-2) and TRBJ1-1, with D maybe TRBD1 (6 bases). The CDR3 sequence is 14 residues long. The V end was cut by 4 bases, the J end by 1 base, with 10 bases between. Germline lookup yields CDR1 LGHDT and CDR2 YNNKEL (reference sequence). The CDR3 coding sequence is TGTGCCAGCAGCCGTACAGGGCCGAACACTGAAGCTTTCTTT. Translated: CASSRTGPNTEAFF.

This clone was counted once. V and J are TRBV11-1 and TRBJ1-1; D may be TRBD1 (6 bases). This CDR3 has 15 amino acids. V dropped 5 bases and J dropped 2 bases, with 15 bases sitting between them. Germline CDR1 SGHAT, CDR2 FQDESV (reference sequence). The CDR3 sequence is CASSRMGGGNTEAFF. In DNA, the CDR3 is TGTGCCAGCAGCCGAATGGGGGGCGGAAACACTGAAGCTTTCTTT.

The CDR3 region has the DNA TGTGCCAGCAGCTTGGTTTCCATGGGGAGTGGCTACACCTTC. Its protein is CASSLVSMGSGYTF. The chain uses TRBV5-6 and TRBJ1-2; D is unresolved. The length of the CDR3 is 14 residues. Trimming removed 0 bases at V and 7 bases at J, with 13 bases between. CDR1 SGHDT and CDR2 YYEEEE come from the germline V gene.

The chain employs TRBV28 and TRBJ1-1, with a possible D match to TRBD1 (5 bases). The V end was cut by 6 bases, the J end by 6 bases, with 11 bases between. Germline lookup yields CDR1 MDHEN and CDR2 SYDVKM. This CDR3 is built from 12 residues. The DNA of the CDR3 is TGTGCCAGCAGGTCGGGGGTCCCTGAAGCTTTCTTT. This translates into CASRSGVPEAFF.

The CDR3 sequence is CASSYSRAGHEQFF. As DNA, the CDR3 is TGTGCCAGCAGTTACTCACGAGCCGGCCATGAGCAGTTCTTC. The gene calls are TRBV6-5 and TRBJ2-1; D remains ambiguous. The CDR3 length is 14 residues. Per germline, CDR1 MNHEY and CDR2 SVGAGI. Trimming left V 0 bases short and J 8 bases short, with 11 bases between.

This clone was found a few times. Other DNA sequences of this sample code for an identical CDR3. This chain connects TRBV6-2 or TRBV6-3 to TRBJ1-2; the D gene is possibly TRBD1 (5 bases). The CDR3 is 13 amino acids. Germline V gene sequence: CDR1 MNHEY, CDR2 SVGEGT. Trimming took 2 bases from V and 2 from J, leaving 6 bases between them. CDR3 loop: CASSYRDNYGYTF. In DNA, the CDR3 is TGTGCCAGCAGTTACCGGGACAACTATGGCTACACCTTC.

The chain has TRBV9 and TRBJ2-3, with 8 bases fitting TRBD2. The V and J ends lost 2 bases and 4 bases, in that order; junction bases with no gene match: 6. CDR1 and CDR2 from the germline V gene are SGDLS and YYNGEE. The CDR3 contains 15 residues. DNA of the CDR3: TGTGCCAGCAGCGTTAGCGGGGACCGGGCAGATACGCAGTATTTT. Amino acids: CASSVSGDRADTQYF.

The chain uses TRBV7-2 and TRBJ2-7; D not resolved. The CDR3 runs to 13 residues. Trimming took off 7 bases at V and 9 bases at J, with 19 bases between the two ends. Germline assignment: CDR1 SGHTA and CDR2 FQGNSA. The CDR3 spells CASIDRGTLTQYF. CDR3 DNA sequence: TGTGCCAGCATTGATAGAGGCACATTGACGCAGTACTTC.

V usage is TRBV4-3 and J usage is TRBJ1-3; D is unresolved. V was clipped by 0 bases and J by 5 bases, with 5 bases between them. The germline V gene encodes CDR1 LGHNA and CDR2 YSLEER. The CDR3 runs 13 residues. The CDR3 is CASSQDRRNTIYF. In DNA form, the CDR3 reads TGCGCCAGCAGCCAAGACAGGCGAAACACCATATATTTT.

The rearrangement uses TRBV5-6 and TRBJ2-4; 7 bases fit TRBD1. Germline loops: CDR1 SGHDT, CDR2 YYEEEE. The CDR3 consists of 13 residues. V was clipped by 4 bases and J by 5 bases; unmatched bases: 3. This CDR3 is CASSRQGENIQYF. In DNA form, the CDR3 reads TGTGCCAGCAGCCGACAGGGTGAAAACATTCAGTACTTC.

This clone is a singleton in its sample. The chain is built from TRBV28 and TRBJ1-2, with 7 bases identical to TRBD1. V gave up 4 bases and J gave up 6 bases; unmatched junction bases: 5. The germline gives CDR1 MDHEN, CDR2 SYDVKM. The length of the CDR3 is 13 residues. DNA for the CDR3: TGTGCCAGCAGTTACGGACAGGCAAATGGCTACACCTTC. Protein: CASSYGQANGYTF.

V gene TRBV6-5 combines with J gene TRBJ2-2; D is unresolved. V lost 6 bases, J lost 6 bases, and 8 bases lay in between. The germline V gene has CDR1 MNHEY and CDR2 SVGAGI. This CDR3 is 12 amino acids long. The CDR3 nucleotides are TGTGCCAGCAGCGTACGAGCCGGGGAGCTGTTTTTT. Protein product: CASSVRAGELFF.

J is TRBJ2-3 and V is TRBV7-3; tentative D call: TRBD2 (6 bases). V lost 7 bases and J lost 0, with 11 bases in between. The CDR3 loop spans 14 amino acids. In germline, CDR1 is SGHTA, CDR2 FQGTGA. CDR3 amino acids: CASKLRESTDTQYF. The DNA for the CDR3 is TGTGCCAGCAAATTGCGGGAAAGCACAGATACGCAGTATTTT.

J is TRBJ1-2 and V is TRBV5-1; D is unclear. Looked up from germline, CDR1 is SGHRS and CDR2 is YFSETQ. The CDR3 contains 14 residues. Deletions cut 0 bases from V and 0 bases from J, with 6 bases between. CDR3 amino acids: CASSLDPANYGYTF. The CDR3 region has the DNA TGCGCCAGCAGCTTGGACCCGGCTAACTATGGCTACACCTTC. Full variable domain (rest looked up from reference TRBV5-1 and TRBJ1-2): KAGVTQTPRYLIKTRGQQVTLSCSPISGHRSVSWYQQTPGQGLQFLFEYFSETQRNKGNFPGRFSGRQFSNSRSEMNVSTLELGDSALYLCASSLDPANYGYTFGSGTRLTVV.

This chain joins TRBV28 and TRBJ1-3; D unclear. Germline-derived CDR1 and CDR2 are MDHEN and SYDVKM. The V and J ends lost 10 bases and 2 bases respectively, with 15 bases between them. This CDR3 spans 14 amino acids. Here the CDR3 reads CATARGVAGNTIYF. CDR3 sequence (DNA): TGTGCCACCGCGCGGGGTGTCGCTGGAAACACCATATATTTT.

This sequence joins TRBV2 and TRBJ2-5, with 9 bases lining up with TRBD2. CDR1 is SNHLY, CDR2 FYNNEI, per germline. V lost 5 bases, J lost 7 bases, and 11 bases stayed unmatched. The CDR3 has 15 residues. The CDR3: CASSPAAGGGGTQYF. In nucleotides, the CDR3 is TGTGCCAGCAGTCCTGCAGCGGGGGGCGGTGGGACCCAGTACTTC.

The chain has TRBV15 and TRBJ1-1; D is ambiguous. Germline V CDR1 and CDR2: LNHNV, YYDKDF (reference sequence). This CDR3 has 10 amino acids. Trimming stripped 5 bases from V and 5 bases from J, with 3 bases between. The CDR3 is CATSGTEAFF. CDR3 bases: TGTGCCACCAGCGGGACTGAAGCTTTCTTT.

V usage is TRBV15 and J usage is TRBJ2-7, with a possible D match to TRBD2 (5 bases). Germline V gives CDR1 LNHNV, CDR2 YYDKDF (reference sequence). V was cut by 5 bases and J by 4 bases, with 15 bases left in between. CDR3 length equals 14 residues. The CDR3 region has the DNA TGTGCCACCAGCCGCGGACTCGACGGTTACGAGCAGTACTTC. Residues: CATSRGLDGYEQYF. Full variable domain (rest looked up from reference TRBV15 and TRBJ2-7): DAMVIQNPRYQVTQFGKPVTLSCSQTLNHNVMYWYQQKSSQAPKLLFHYYDKDFNNEADTPDNFQSRRPNTSFCFLDIRSPGLGDTAMYLCATSRGLDGYEQYFGPGTRLTVT.

V is TRBV29-1 and J is TRBJ1-5, with D possibly being TRBD1 (6 bases). CDR1 SQVTM and CDR2 ANQGSEA come from the germline V gene. This CDR3 has 12 amino acids. V shed 4 bases and J shed 2 bases, with 6 bases lying between them. CDR3 sequence: CSVGTGNQPQHF. CDR3 bases: TGCAGCGTTGGGACAGGCAATCAGCCCCAGCATTTT.

CDR3 DNA: TGTGCCAGCAGCTTTGGGCGGGTGAATGAGCAGTTCTTC. As protein: CASSFGRVNEQFF. The V and J genes are TRBV12-3 or TRBV12-4 and TRBJ2-1; D perhaps matches TRBD2 (5 bases). V lost 6 bases and J 7 bases, leaving 13 bases between the germline ends. The CDR3 contains 13 residues.

The V gene is TRBV5-5, the J gene TRBJ1-1; D is unclear. Trimming cost V 6 bases and J 4 bases, with 19 bases left between them. CDR1 is SGHKS and CDR2 is YYEKEE in the germline V gene (reference sequence). The CDR3 is 15 amino acids. CDR3 protein: CASNLNPTRATEAFF. The DNA for the CDR3 is TGTGCCAGCAACCTAAATCCCACAAGGGCCACTGAAGCTTTCTTT.

The chain uses TRBV11-2 and TRBJ1-1; 7 nucleotides match TRBD1. The CDR3 totals 15 residues. With V trimmed by 1 base and J by 1 base, 3 bases remained unmatched. Germline lookup yields CDR1 SGHAT and CDR2 FQNNGV. CDR3 sequence (DNA): TGTGCCAGCAGCTTAGGGAGACAGGGGAACACTGAAGCTTTCTTT. This codes for CASSLGRQGNTEAFF.